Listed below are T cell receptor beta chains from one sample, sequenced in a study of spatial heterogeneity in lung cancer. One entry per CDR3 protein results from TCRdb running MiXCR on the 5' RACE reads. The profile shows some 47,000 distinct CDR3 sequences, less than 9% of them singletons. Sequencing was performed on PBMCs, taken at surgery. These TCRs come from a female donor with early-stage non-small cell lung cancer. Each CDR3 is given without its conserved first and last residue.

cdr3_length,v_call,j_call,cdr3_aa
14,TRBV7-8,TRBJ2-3,ASSSQAGLEADTQY
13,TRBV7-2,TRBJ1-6,ASSLVGTANSPLH
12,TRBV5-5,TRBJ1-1,ASSLEGFNTEAF
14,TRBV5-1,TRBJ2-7,ASSLRAGGPLYEQY
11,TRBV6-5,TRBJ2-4,ASSLKNAYIQY
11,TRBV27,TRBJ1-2,ASSLGPGDGYT
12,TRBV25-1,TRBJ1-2,ASSEEGANYGYT
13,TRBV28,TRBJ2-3,ASSLVASRGGAQY
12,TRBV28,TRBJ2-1,ASSLGVGGHEQF
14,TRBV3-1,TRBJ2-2,ASTQGTPAGTGELF
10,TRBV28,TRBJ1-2,ASSPGRYGYT
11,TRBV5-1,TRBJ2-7,ASSPSPAGEQY
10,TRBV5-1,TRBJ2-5,ASSWGLETQY
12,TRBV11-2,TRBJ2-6,ASSSLAGANVLT
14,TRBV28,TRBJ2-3,ASTRWAGEPTDTQY
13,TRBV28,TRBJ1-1,ASSFPPPDNTEAF
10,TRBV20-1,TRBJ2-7,SASDRGYEQY
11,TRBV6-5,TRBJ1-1,ASSYEDRGKAF
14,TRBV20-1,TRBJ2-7,SARSLRASVGYEQY
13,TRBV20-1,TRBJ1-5,SALVRADINQPQH
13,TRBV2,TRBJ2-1,ASRAGTSGYNEQF
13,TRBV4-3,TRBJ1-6,ASSQGRAGNSPLH
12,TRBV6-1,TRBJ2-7,AGSFGGASGRQY
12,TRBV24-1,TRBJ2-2,ATSDSGQEGELF
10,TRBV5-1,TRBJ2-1,ASSFWGGEQF
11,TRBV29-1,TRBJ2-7,SVEGGYSYEQY
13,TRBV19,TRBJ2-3,ASSPAGTGIDTQY
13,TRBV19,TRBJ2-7,ASSMGTTSSYEQY
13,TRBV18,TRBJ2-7,ASSPGGRTLYEQY
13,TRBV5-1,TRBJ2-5,ASSPGQGIKETQY
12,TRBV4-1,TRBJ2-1,ASSRQVLIDEQF
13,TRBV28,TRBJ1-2,ASSPTSDRVFGYT
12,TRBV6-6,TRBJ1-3,ASRRQTSGNTIY
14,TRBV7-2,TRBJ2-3,ASSLAWDRGTDTQY
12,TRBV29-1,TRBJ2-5,SVDRDRLGETQY
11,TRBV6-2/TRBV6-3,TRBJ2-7,ASMGQGIYEQY
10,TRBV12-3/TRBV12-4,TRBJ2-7,ASSPNSYEQY
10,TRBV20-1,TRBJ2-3,SATTSTDTQY
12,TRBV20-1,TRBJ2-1,SASDSGGYNEQF